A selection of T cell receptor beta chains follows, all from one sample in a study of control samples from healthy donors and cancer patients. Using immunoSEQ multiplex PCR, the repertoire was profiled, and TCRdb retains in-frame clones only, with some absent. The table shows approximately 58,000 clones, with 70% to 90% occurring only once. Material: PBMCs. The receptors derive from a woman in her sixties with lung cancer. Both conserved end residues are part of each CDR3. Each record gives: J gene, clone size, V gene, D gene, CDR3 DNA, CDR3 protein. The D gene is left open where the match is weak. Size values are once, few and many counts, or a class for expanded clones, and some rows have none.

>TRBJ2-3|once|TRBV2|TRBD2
TGTGCCACCCCGACTAGCGCGTCCGCAGATACGCAGTATTTT
CATPTSASADTQYF
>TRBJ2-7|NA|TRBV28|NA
TGTGCCAGCAGCTTCCCGGGCCAGGTCAGCTCCTACGAGCAGTACTTC
CASSFPGQVSSYEQYF
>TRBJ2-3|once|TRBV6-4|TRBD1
TGTGCCAGCAGTGACGGGACAGGGGGCACAGATACGCAGTATTTT
CASSDGTGGTDTQYF
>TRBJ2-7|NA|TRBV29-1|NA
TGCAGCGTTGAAGCTCAGGGGCACGAGCAGTACTTC
CSVEAQGHEQYF
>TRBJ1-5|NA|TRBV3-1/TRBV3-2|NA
TGTGCCAGCAGCCAAGTGGACCAGCCCCAGCATTTT
CASSQVDQPQHF
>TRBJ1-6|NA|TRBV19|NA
TGTGCCAGTATGCCCCAGGCGACGGGAGGTTCACCCCTCCACTTT
CASMPQATGGSPLHF
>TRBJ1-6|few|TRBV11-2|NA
TGTGCCAGCAGCTTAGACAGGTATTCACCCCTCCACTTT
CASSLDRYSPLHF
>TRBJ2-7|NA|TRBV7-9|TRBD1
TGTGCCAGCAGCTCTCTTCCGGGACAGGGGGTGTTCGAGCAGTACTTC
CASSSLPGQGVFEQYF
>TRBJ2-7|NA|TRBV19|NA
TGTGCCAGTAGTTCCTCGGACCGCGCGCTGAGGGAGCAGTACTTC
CASSSSDRALREQYF
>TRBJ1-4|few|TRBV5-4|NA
TGTGCCAGCAGCTTGGACAGTCAAAAACTGTTTTTT
CASSLDSQKLFF
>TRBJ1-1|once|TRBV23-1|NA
TGCGCCAGCAGTCAACTCCTCCGAGGGCAGGGGAGAGCTTTCTTT
CASSQLLRGQGRAFF
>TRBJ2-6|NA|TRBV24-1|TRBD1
TGTGCCACCAGTGAACCGGGACAGGGACTCTCTGGGGCCAACGTCCTGACTTTC
CATSEPGQGLSGANVLTF
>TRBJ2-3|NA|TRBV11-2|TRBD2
TGTGCCAGCAGCTTAGGGCTAGCGGGGATAGATACGCAGTATTTT
CASSLGLAGIDTQYF
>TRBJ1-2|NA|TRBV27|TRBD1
TGTGCCAGCAGTCCCGGGACAGGGAGTCCTGGCTACACCTTC
CASSPGTGSPGYTF
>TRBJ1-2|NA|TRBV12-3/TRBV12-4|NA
TGTGCCAGCAGTTTGGGCAGGGCCTATGGCTACACCTTC
CASSLGRAYGYTF
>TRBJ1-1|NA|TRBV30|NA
TGTGCCTGGTCTAGCCAGGGAGGGACTGAAGCTTTCTTT
CAWSSQGGTEAFF
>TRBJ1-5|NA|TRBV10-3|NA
TGTGCCATCAGTGAGTCTGGGGGATCTTATAGCAATCAGCCCCAGCATTTT
CAISESGGSYSNQPQHF
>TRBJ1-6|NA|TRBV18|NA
TGTGCCAGCTCCGCCAACCAGGCCAGGGACGGTAATTCACCCCTCCACTTT
CASSANQARDGNSPLHF
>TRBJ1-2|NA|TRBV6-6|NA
TGTGCCAGCAGTTACTCCGGTGGAGGGGCCTATGGCTACACCTTC
CASSYSGGGAYGYTF
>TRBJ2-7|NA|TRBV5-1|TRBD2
TGCGCCAGCAGCTTGGGGTCTAGCGGGGCCTACGAGCAGTACTTC
CASSLGSSGAYEQYF
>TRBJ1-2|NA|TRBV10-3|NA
TGTGCCATCAGTCCGGGAGTCAATGGCTACACCTTC
CAISPGVNGYTF
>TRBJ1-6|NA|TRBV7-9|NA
TGTGCCAGCAGCTTAAGCAGCTCACCCCTCCACTTT
CASSLSSSPLHF
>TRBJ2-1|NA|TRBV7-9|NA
TGTGCCAGCAGCCTCGAGTCCTACGGCAATGAGCAGTTCTTC
CASSLESYGNEQFF
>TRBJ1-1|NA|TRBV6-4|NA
TGTGCCAGCAGTGACAGGACTGAAGCTTTCTTT
CASSDRTEAFF
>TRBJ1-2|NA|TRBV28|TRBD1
TGTGCCAGCACCCGAGGGGGCGGTAACTATGGCTACACCTTC
CASTRGGGNYGYTF
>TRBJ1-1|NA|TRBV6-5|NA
TGTGCCAGCCGTCTGGCGAGCAACACTGAAGCTTTCTTT
CASRLASNTEAFF
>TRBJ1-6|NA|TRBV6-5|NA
TGTGCCAGCAGTTACTCGATTTCAGCAAATCCCCTCCACTTT
CASSYSISANPLHF
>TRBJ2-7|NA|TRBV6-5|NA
TGTGCCACCTCCAGGGCCCACTCCTACGAGCAGTACTTC
CATSRAHSYEQYF
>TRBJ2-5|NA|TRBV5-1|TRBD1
TGCGCCAGCAATCGGCCGGGACAGGGTGATGAGACCCAGTACTTC
CASNRPGQGDETQYF
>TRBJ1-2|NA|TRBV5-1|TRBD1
TGCGCCAGCAGCTTGGGACAGGGGTTCTATGGCTACACCTTC
CASSLGQGFYGYTF
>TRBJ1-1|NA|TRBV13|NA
TGTGCCAGCAGCACTCGGGGTAGGAAGGGGATGAACACTGAAGCTTTCTTT
CASSTRGRKGMNTEAFF
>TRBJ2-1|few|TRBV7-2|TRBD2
TGTGCCAGCAGCCTACCTCGGGGTAGCGGGAGGGCACATGAGCAGTTCTTC
CASSLPRGSGRAHEQFF
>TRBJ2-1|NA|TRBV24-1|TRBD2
TGTGCCACCAGTGAAGTCGGGACTAGGACCTACAATGAGCAGTTCTTC
CATSEVGTRTYNEQFF
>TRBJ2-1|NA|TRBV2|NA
TGTGCCAGCGTGGGACTCTACAATGAGCAGTTCTTC
CASVGLYNEQFF
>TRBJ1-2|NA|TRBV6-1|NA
TGTGCCAGCAGTGACGGTGACGATTGGGATGGCTACACCTTC
CASSDGDDWDGYTF
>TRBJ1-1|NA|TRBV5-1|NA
TGCGCCAGCAGCCAAACTCTACTGAACACTGAAGCTTTCTTT
CASSQTLLNTEAFF
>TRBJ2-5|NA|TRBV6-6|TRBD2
TGTGCCAGCAGCGTAGCGGGCAACCAAGAGACCCAGTACTTC
CASSVAGNQETQYF
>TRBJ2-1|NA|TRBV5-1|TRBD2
TGCGCCAGCAACGGAGGAGCGGGAAGGTCCTACAATGAGCAGTTCTTC
CASNGGAGRSYNEQFF
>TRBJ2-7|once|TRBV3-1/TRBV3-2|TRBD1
TGTGCCAGCAGCCAAGATCAGGGGGCAGAGCAGTACTTC
CASSQDQGAEQYF
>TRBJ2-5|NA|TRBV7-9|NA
TGTGCCAGCAGCTTAGACCAGGGCTACCAAGAGACCCAGTACTTC
CASSLDQGYQETQYF
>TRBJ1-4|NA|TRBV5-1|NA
TGCGCCAGCAGCTTGTCGCGGACAGCCTCTAATGAAAAACTGTTTTTT
CASSLSRTASNEKLFF
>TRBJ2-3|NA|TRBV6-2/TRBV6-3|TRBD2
TGTGCCAGCAGCGTGACTAGCGGGGGGCTTCGGGATACGCAGTATTTT
CASSVTSGGLRDTQYF
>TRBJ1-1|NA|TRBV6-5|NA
TGTGCCAGCACGAGGGGCGAGAGTGAAGCTTTCTTT
CASTRGESEAFF
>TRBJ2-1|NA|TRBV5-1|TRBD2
TGCGCCAGCAGCTCCCGTAGCCCCGTAGCGGGAGGGATCTACAATGAGCAGTTCTTC
CASSSRSPVAGGIYNEQFF
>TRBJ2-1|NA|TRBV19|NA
TGTGCCAGTAGTATTCCTGGAGGGGGCTACAATGAGCAGTTCTTC
CASSIPGGGYNEQFF
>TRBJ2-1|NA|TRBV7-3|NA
TGTGCCAGCAGCCAAAATCCACCCTCCTACAATGAGCAGTTCTTC
CASSQNPPSYNEQFF
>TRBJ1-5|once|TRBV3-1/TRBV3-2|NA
TGTGCCAGCAGCCAGGGGATAGAGGGCAATCAGCCCCAGCATTTT
CASSQGIEGNQPQHF
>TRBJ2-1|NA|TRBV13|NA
TGTGCCAGCAGCTTAGTGGGATACAATGAGCAGTTCTTC
CASSLVGYNEQFF
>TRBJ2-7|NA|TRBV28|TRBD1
TGTGCCAGCAGACGCCGGGACAGGGTTGAGGTCGAGCAGTACTTC
CASRRRDRVEVEQYF
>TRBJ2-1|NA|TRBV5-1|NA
TGCGCCATCGACTCCCCCGCGGGGAAACACAATGAGCAGTTCTTC
CAIDSPAGKHNEQFF